The 31 T cell receptor beta chains in this list originate from one sample, sequenced in a study of OX40 agonist ivuxolimab in advanced cancers. Library preparation was by the immunoSEQ multiplex PCR assay. In TCRdb, the immuneACCESS table is reduced to in-frame sequences with V and J assigned. These tables do not hold every clone; where another copy was compared, an unresolved V gene accounts for under half, and the others remain unexplained. This sample gives around 100,000 clones in total; roughly 90% of them show up just once. 0.15% to 0.2% of the sample is held by the ten biggest clonotypes. The starting material was CD4+ or CD8+ T cells sorted from blood, obtained in a trial of the OX40 agonist ivuxolimab. The receptor set was obtained from an adult with an advanced solid tumor such as melanoma, head and neck, liver or kidney cancer.

The chain is built from TRBV5-6 and TRBJ2-7, with D possibly TRBD2 on 6 matching bases. The CDR3 consists of 12 residues. V lost 0 bases, J lost 11 bases, and 12 bases lay in between. Germline V gene data show CDR1 as SGHDT and CDR2 as YYEEEE. The CDR3, as DNA: TGTGCCAGCAGCTTGGAGGTCGGGACTGAGTACTTC. It is translated as CASSLEVGTEYF.

The V gene is TRBV2, the J gene TRBJ1-3, with 8 bases identical to TRBD1. Germline values: CDR1 SNHLY, CDR2 FYNNEI. CDR3 size: 17 residues. With V trimmed by 5 bases and J by 0 bases, 9 bases remained unmatched. CDR3 sequence (DNA): TGTGCCAGCAGTCCTGAGGGGACAGGTCCCTCTGGAAACACCATATATTTT. This translates into CASSPEGTGPSGNTIYF.

Only one count was recorded for this clone. The chain recombines TRBV14 with TRBJ1-2; TRBD1 matches at 11 bases. V lost 0 bases, J lost 5 bases, and 5 bases stayed unmatched. CDR3 length: 16 amino acids. Germline V CDR1 and CDR2: SGHDN, FVKESK. The CDR3 loop is CASSQEGGQGGYGYTF. The CDR3 coding sequence is TGTGCCAGCAGCCAAGAAGGGGGACAGGGGGGTTATGGCTACACCTTC. Based on the CDR3 plus reference TRBV14 and TRBJ1-2, the full variable domain is EAGVTQFPSHSVIEKGQTVTLRCDPISGHDNLYWYRRVMGKEIKFLLHFVKESKQDESGMPNNRFLAERTGGTYSTLKVQPAELEDSGVYFCASSQEGGQGGYGYTFGSGTRLTVV.

A single count supports this clone. This chain connects TRBV11-2 to TRBJ1-3; no clear D gene. Trimming removed 1 base from V and 4 bases from J, with 14 bases in between. The CDR3 totals 16 residues. Germline lookup yields CDR1 SGHAT and CDR2 FQNNGV. The DNA of the CDR3 is TGTGCCAGCAGCTTAGTGGGCAGCCTGGGGGGAAACACCATATATTTT. Residues: CASSLVGSLGGNTIYF.

This chain links TRBV19 with TRBJ1-2, with D possibly matching TRBD1 (5 bases). There are 13 residues in the CDR3. V lost 3 bases and J 7 bases, leaving 12 bases between the germline ends. Germline lookup yields CDR1 LNHDA and CDR2 SQIVND (reference sequence). CDR3 nucleotides: TGTGCCAGTAGTATCGGTGCCGGGGCTGGCTACACCTTC. Protein: CASSIGAGAGYTF.

V and J are TRBV6-5 and TRBJ2-3; D could derive from TRBD1 or TRBD2 (5 bases each). CDR1 and CDR2 (germline): MNHEY, SVGAGI. Deletions cut 6 bases from V and 11 bases from J, with 18 bases between. The length of the CDR3 is 13 residues. The CDR3 DNA sequence: TGTGCCAGCAGGGGGGAAGGGGCCCGATGGCAGTATTTT. It is translated as CASRGEGARWQYF.

The chain uses TRBV9 and TRBJ2-3, with 9 bases matching TRBD2. V was pared by 1 base and J by 4 bases, with 7 bases of the junction left unmatched. The germline V gene has CDR1 SGDLS and CDR2 YYNGEE. The CDR3 sequence is 16 residues long. This chain's CDR3 is CASSVLIAGVPDTQYF. The CDR3 DNA sequence: TGTGCCAGCAGCGTACTTATAGCGGGGGTCCCAGATACGCAGTATTTT.

This chain joins TRBV7-8 and TRBJ1-5; 7 bases align to TRBD1. This CDR3 spans 17 amino acids. CDR1 is SGHVS, CDR2 FQNEAQ, per germline. J gave up 5 bases and V 3 bases, and 13 bases lay outside the gene matches. Here the CDR3 DNA reads TGTGCCAGCAGCTTGTCCCCGTGGAGGGGGCGTCATCAGCCCCAGCATTTT. This sequence encodes CASSLSPWRGRHQPQHF.

CDR3 sequence reads: CASSILETQYF. Written as DNA, the CDR3 is TGTGCCAGCAGTATCCTAGAGACCCAGTACTTC. V usage is TRBV2 and J usage is TRBJ2-5; D is undetermined. Trimming removed 5 bases at V and 4 bases at J, with 5 bases between. From germline, CDR1 is SNHLY and CDR2 FYNNEI. The CDR3 spans 11 residues.

The chain joins TRBV11-2 to TRBJ2-1; 14 positions match TRBD2. The CDR3 covers 15 residues. V trimming: 8 bases; J trimming: 8 bases; junction bases outside the gene matches: 8. Germline CDR1 is SGHAT and CDR2 is FQNNGV. CDR3 DNA sequence: TGTGCCAGCGGCCGACTAGCGGGAGGGAAATATGAGCAGTTCTTC. It specifies CASGRLAGGKYEQFF. Full variable domain (missing parts from reference TRBV11-2 and TRBJ2-1): EAGVAQSPRYKIIEKRQSVAFWCNPISGHATLYWYQQILGQGPKLLIQFQNNGVVDDSQLPKDRFSAERLKGVDSTLKIQPAKLEDSAVYLCASGRLAGGKYEQFFGPGTRLTVL.

V gene TRBV5-1 combines with J gene TRBJ2-5; D call uncertain. The germline CDR1 and CDR2 sequences are SGHRS and YFSETQ. V was pared by 2 bases and J by 6 bases, with 8 bases between. The CDR3 is 12 residues long. The CDR3 nucleotides read TGCGCCAGCAGCTTCCCAGGCAAGACCCAGTACTTC. This encodes CASSFPGKTQYF.

V and J are TRBV4-1 and TRBJ1-4; D is unclear. Germline V CDR1 and CDR2: MGHRA, YSYEKL. The V end was cut by 4 bases, the J end by 3 bases, with 12 bases between. The CDR3 spans 15 residues. The CDR3 is CASSLRTGSNEKLFF. The CDR3 bases are TGCGCCAGCAGCCTCCGGACGGGATCTAATGAAAAACTGTTTTTT.

The chain recombines TRBV6-5 with TRBJ1-5; tentatively, D is TRBD1 (6 bases). The CDR3 runs to 15 residues. V dropped 6 bases and J dropped 3 bases, with 15 bases sitting between them. The V gene's germline CDR1 is MNHEY and CDR2 SVGAGI. This CDR3 is CASRARGGDNQPQHF. The DNA of the CDR3 is TGTGCCAGCAGGGCTCGAGGGGGGGACAATCAGCCCCAGCATTTT.

The rearrangement joins TRBV15 to TRBJ2-5, with D unresolved. Germline V lookup: CDR1 LNHNV, CDR2 YYDKDF (reference sequence). Deletions cut 3 bases from V and 0 bases from J, with 5 bases between. The CDR3 contains 13 residues. CDR3 sequence reads: CATSRVDQETQYF. DNA for the CDR3: TGTGCCACCAGCAGGGTCGACCAAGAGACCCAGTACTTC.

The gene calls are TRBV19 and TRBJ1-5; perhaps TRBD1 as D (5 bases). V was cut by 1 base and J by 5 bases, with 12 bases left in between. The CDR3 totals 15 residues. From germline, CDR1 is LNHDA and CDR2 SQIVND (reference sequence). The CDR3 reads CASSIVPGSDQPQHF. The CDR3 nucleotides are TGTGCCAGTAGTATAGTCCCAGGGTCGGATCAGCCCCAGCATTTT.

V is TRBV5-4 and J is TRBJ1-4; D ambiguous. Germline CDR1 is SGHNT and CDR2 is YYREEE (reference sequence). V lost 4 bases and J lost 7, with 14 bases in between. The CDR3 is made up of 14 amino acids. CDR3 bases: TGTGCCAGCAGCGTGGGTTCTACGGGTGAAAAACTGTTTTTT. This encodes CASSVGSTGEKLFF.

The genes are TRBV9 and TRBJ2-5; D is unclear. The CDR3 runs 14 residues. Germline CDR1 and CDR2: SGDLS and YYNGEE. The V end was cut by 6 bases, the J end by 1 base, with 13 bases between. CDR3 DNA: TGTGCCAGCAATAACCCGTTGGCCCAAGAGACCCAGTACTTC. Its protein is CASNNPLAQETQYF. The full variable domain, completed using reference TRBV9 and TRBJ2-5, is DSGVTQTPKHLITATGQRVTLRCSPRSGDLSVYWYQQSLDQGLQFLIQYYNGEERAKGNILERFSAQQFPDLHSELNLSSLELGDSALYFCASNNPLAQETQYFGPGTRLLVL.

The chain couples TRBV5-6 to TRBJ1-2; D unclear. V lost 0 bases and J 6 bases, leaving 12 bases between the germline ends. The germline V gene encodes CDR1 SGHDT and CDR2 YYEEEE. There are 14 residues in the CDR3. As DNA, the CDR3 is TGTGCCAGCAGCTTGGCGTCGAGGACGCATGGCTACACCTTC. This gives the protein CASSLASRTHGYTF.

This chain joins TRBV14 and TRBJ2-5, with D tentatively TRBD2 (6 bases). Trimming removed 3 bases at V and 4 bases at J, with 12 bases between. CDR3 length equals 14 residues. The germline CDR1 and CDR2 sequences are SGHDN and FVKESK. In nucleotides, the CDR3 is TGTGCCAGCAGCCATCGGGGACTTCTAGAGACCCAGTACTTC. Its protein is CASSHRGLLETQYF.

The V gene is TRBV6-5, the J gene TRBJ1-1; possible D gene TRBD1, 5 bases. Germline V gives CDR1 MNHEY, CDR2 SVGAGI. Trimming shortened V by 5 bases and J by 8 bases, and 18 bases separated the two germline ends. The CDR3 sequence is 14 residues long. The CDR3 reads CASSRQQGPPEAFF. The CDR3 DNA sequence: TGTGCCAGCAGTCGACAGCAGGGTCCGCCCGAAGCTTTCTTT.

This clone showed up just a few times. The chain recombines TRBV6-5 with TRBJ2-1; 13 bases agree with TRBD2. CDR3 length: 13 amino acids. V trimming: 7 bases; J trimming: 12 bases; junction bases outside the gene matches: 6. The germline V gene has CDR1 MNHEY and CDR2 SVGAGI. The CDR3 is CASKTSGRAAQFF. CDR3 nucleotides: TGTGCCAGCAAAACTAGCGGGAGGGCCGCGCAGTTCTTC.

The J gene is TRBJ2-1, the V gene TRBV2, with a weak D call TRBD1 (5 bases). V lost 4 bases and J lost 8, with 24 bases in between. This CDR3 contains 17 residues. The germline CDR1 and CDR2 sequences are SNHLY and FYNNEI. The DNA for the CDR3 is TGTGCCAGCAGTGTTACCATGGTTGCAGTAGCAGGGCATGAGCAGTTCTTC. As protein: CASSVTMVAVAGHEQFF.

This chain joins TRBV7-8 and TRBJ2-5, with D unclear. The CDR3 consists of 12 residues. CDR1 is SGHVS and CDR2 is FQNEAQ in the germline V gene. Trimming stripped 1 base from V and 5 bases from J, with 5 bases between. The CDR3 is CASSLGSETQYF. The DNA of the CDR3 is TGTGCCAGCAGCTTAGGTTCTGAGACCCAGTACTTC.

V is TRBV7-9 and J is TRBJ1-1; tentative D call: TRBD1 (5 bases). The CDR3 length is 17 residues. V dropped 2 bases and J dropped 2 bases, with 18 bases sitting between them. Germline CDR1 is SEHNR and CDR2 is FQNEAQ (reference sequence). The DNA of the CDR3 is TGTGCCAGCAGCTTATGGAAACCGGGACCTCAAAACACTGAAGCTTTCTTT. It specifies CASSLWKPGPQNTEAFF.

V gene TRBV11-2 combines with J gene TRBJ2-7, with a tentative D call TRBD1 (5 bases). The CDR3 runs to 14 residues. Per germline, CDR1 SGHAT and CDR2 FQNNGV. V was pared by 5 bases and J by 5 bases, with 16 bases between. CDR3 sequence: CASSTPNGQNEQYF. The CDR3 region has the DNA TGTGCCAGCAGCACGCCAAATGGACAAAACGAGCAGTACTTC.

This clone occurred a few times. This chain joins TRBV27 and TRBJ1-2, with D tentatively TRBD1 (5 bases). There are 13 residues in the CDR3. CDR1 and CDR2 (germline): MNHEY, SMNVEV (reference sequence). The V end lost 5 bases, the J end lost 7 bases, and 14 bases lay between the germline ends. CDR3 loop: CASSPWRGSGYTF. The CDR3 DNA sequence: TGTGCCAGCAGTCCTTGGAGGGGCTCTGGCTACACCTTC.

This chain links TRBV5-1 with TRBJ2-7; 8 bases are a match to TRBD1. V was clipped by 4 bases and J by 7 bases; unmatched bases: 13. The CDR3 length is 15 residues. Per germline, CDR1 SGHRS and CDR2 YFSETQ. CDR3 DNA: TGCGCCAGCAGCCAAAGCCGGGACAGGCAGGAAGAGCAGTACTTC. Its protein product is CASSQSRDRQEEQYF.

J is TRBJ2-1 and V is TRBV5-4, with TRBD2 matching 9 bases. Germline CDR1 and CDR2: SGHNT and YYREEE (reference sequence). The CDR3 has 14 amino acids. The junction had 3 bases not matched to a gene; V was cut back by 4 bases and J by 4 bases. The CDR3 DNA is TGTGCCAGCAGCACCCTAGCGGGATACAATGAGCAGTTCTTC. Its protein product is CASSTLAGYNEQFF. Full variable domain (remainder filled in from reference TRBV5-4 and TRBJ2-1): ETGVTQSPTHLIKTRGQQVTLRCSSQSGHNTVSWYQQALGQGPQFIFQYYREEENGRGNFPPRFSGLQFPNYSSELNVNALELDDSALYLCASSTLAGYNEQFFGPGTRLTVL.

The chain is built from TRBV10-3 and TRBJ1-4, with D hard to call. The V and J ends lost 10 bases and 7 bases respectively, with 13 bases between them. The CDR3 has 12 amino acids. Germline lookup yields CDR1 ENHRY and CDR2 SYGVKD. The CDR3 nucleotides read TGTGCCACCTCGTCGGGAACTGAAAAACTGTTTTTT. It is translated as CATSSGTEKLFF.

The chain combines TRBV5-4 with TRBJ1-4; TRBD1 agrees at 7 bases. The ends lost 1 base at V and 3 bases at J; junction bases unmatched: 3. This CDR3 region has 15 residues. From germline, CDR1 is SGHNT and CDR2 YYREEE (reference sequence). CDR3 region: CASSLLGTANEKLFF. In nucleotides, the CDR3 is TGTGCCAGCAGCTTGCTGGGGACAGCTAATGAAAAACTGTTTTTT.

This clone has just a few counts. This chain links TRBV30 with TRBJ1-2, with D uncertain. Trimming cost V 1 base and J 6 bases, with 18 bases left between them. The CDR3 contains 15 residues. Germline CDR1 and CDR2: GTSNPN and SVGIG (reference sequence). In DNA, the CDR3 is TGTGCCTGGAGTGAGGCGGTGAGTCTGGCGGATGGCTACACCTTC. It is translated as CAWSEAVSLADGYTF.